The subject of this entry is one TCR beta chain. CDR1 is SEHNR, CDR2 FQNEAQ, per germline (reference sequence). The CDR3 runs 14 residues. V gave up 4 bases and J gave up 3 bases, with 13 bases separating them. The repertoire was sequenced with immunoSEQ multiplex PCR; TCRdb's copy has only in-frame clones and lacks some. This table has roughly 60,000 clones, just under 90% appearing once. The data stem from a study of technical replicates of blood from a few donors. The sample comprised PBMCs. This chain joins TRBV7-9 and TRBJ2-7, with a tentative D call TRBD2 (5 bases). This TCR was sampled from a human donor in good health. Some clones in this sample may be carry-over from other donors' samples. The DNA for the CDR3 is TGTGCCAGCAGCTCCGGGGAAGGATACTACGAGCAGTACTTC. It codes for CASSSGEGYYEQYF.